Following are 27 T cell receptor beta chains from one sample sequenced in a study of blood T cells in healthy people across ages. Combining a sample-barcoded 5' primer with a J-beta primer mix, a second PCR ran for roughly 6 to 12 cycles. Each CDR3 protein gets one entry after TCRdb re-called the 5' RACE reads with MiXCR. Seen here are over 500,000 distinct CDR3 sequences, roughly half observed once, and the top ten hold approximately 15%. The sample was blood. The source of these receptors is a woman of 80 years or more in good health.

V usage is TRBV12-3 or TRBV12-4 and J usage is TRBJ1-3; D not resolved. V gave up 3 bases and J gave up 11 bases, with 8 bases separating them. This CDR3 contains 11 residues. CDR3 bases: TGTGCCAGCAGTTTTGACGTCCCCATATATTTT. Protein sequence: CASSFDVPIYF.

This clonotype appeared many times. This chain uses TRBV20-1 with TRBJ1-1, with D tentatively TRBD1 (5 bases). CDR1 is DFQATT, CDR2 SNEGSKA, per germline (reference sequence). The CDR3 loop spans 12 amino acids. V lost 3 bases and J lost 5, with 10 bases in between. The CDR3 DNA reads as TGCAGTGCTAGGCGGGGCTGGACTGAAGCTTTCTTT. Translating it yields CSARRGWTEAFF.

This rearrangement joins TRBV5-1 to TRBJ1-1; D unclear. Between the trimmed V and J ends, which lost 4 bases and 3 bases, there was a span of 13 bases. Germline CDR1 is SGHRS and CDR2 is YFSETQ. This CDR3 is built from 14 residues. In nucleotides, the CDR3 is TGCGCCAGCAGCCGAGGTCCCCAGGACACTGAAGCTTTCTTT. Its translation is CASSRGPQDTEAFF.

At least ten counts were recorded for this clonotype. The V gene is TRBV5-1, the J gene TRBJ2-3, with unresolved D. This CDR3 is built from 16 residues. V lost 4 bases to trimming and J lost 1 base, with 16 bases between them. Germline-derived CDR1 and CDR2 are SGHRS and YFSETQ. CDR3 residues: CASSRFLTAGTDTQYF. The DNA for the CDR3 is TGCGCCAGCAGCCGATTCCTCACTGCTGGCACAGATACGCAGTATTTT.

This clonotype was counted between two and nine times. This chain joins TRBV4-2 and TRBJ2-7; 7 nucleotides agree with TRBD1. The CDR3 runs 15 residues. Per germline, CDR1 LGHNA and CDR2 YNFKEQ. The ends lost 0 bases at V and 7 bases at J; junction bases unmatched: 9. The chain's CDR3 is CASSQEGGQDNEQYF. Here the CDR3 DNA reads TGTGCCAGCAGCCAAGAAGGGGGCCAGGACAATGAGCAGTACTTC.

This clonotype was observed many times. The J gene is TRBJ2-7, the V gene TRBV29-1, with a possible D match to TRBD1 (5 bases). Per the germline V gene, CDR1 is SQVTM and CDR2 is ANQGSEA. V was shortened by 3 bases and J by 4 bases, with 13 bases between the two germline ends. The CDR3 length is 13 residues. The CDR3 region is CSVDAGWGYEQYF. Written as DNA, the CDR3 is TGCAGCGTTGACGCAGGGTGGGGATACGAGCAGTACTTC.

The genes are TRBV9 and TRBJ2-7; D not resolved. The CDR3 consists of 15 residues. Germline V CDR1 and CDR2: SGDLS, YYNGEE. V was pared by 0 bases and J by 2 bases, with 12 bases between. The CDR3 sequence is CASSVEGYGPYEQYF. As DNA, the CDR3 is TGTGCCAGCAGCGTAGAAGGGTACGGGCCCTACGAGCAGTACTTC.

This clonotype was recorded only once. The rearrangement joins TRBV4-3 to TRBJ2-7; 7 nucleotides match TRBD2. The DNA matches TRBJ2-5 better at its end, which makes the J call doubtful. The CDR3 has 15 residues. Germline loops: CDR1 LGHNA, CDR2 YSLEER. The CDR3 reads CASSQVYTSVGTQYF. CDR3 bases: TGCGCCAGCAGCCAAGTCTATACTAGCGTTGGGACCCAGTACTTC.

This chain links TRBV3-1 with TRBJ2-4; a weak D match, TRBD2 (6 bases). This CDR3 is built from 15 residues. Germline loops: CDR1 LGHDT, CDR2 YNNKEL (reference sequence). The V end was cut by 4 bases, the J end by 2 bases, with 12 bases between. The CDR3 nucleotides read TGTGCCAGCAGCCCCGGGGCGGGGACCAAAAACATTCAGTACTTC. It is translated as CASSPGAGTKNIQYF.

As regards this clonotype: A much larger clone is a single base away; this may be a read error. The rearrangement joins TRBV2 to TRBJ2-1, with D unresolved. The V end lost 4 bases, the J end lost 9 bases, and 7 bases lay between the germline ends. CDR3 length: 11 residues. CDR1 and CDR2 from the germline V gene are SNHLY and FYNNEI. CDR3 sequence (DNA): TGTGCCAGCAGTGTTGAAAGTGAGCAGTTCTTC. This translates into CASSVESEQFF.

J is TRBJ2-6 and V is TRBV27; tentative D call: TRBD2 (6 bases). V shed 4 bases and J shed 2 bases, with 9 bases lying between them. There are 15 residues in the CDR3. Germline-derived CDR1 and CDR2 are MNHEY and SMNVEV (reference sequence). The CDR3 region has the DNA TGTGCCAGCAGTTCCCCGGGGGCTGGGGCCAACGTCCTGACTTTC. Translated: CASSSPGAGANVLTF.

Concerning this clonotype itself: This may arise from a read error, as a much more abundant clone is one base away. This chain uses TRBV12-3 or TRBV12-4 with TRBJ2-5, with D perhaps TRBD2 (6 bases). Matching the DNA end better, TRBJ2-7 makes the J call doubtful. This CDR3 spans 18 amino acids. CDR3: CASSLVSSVRESRNEQYF. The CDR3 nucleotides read TGTGCCAGCAGTTTAGTTTCTAGCGTGAGGGAGTCGAGAAACGAGCAGTACTTC.

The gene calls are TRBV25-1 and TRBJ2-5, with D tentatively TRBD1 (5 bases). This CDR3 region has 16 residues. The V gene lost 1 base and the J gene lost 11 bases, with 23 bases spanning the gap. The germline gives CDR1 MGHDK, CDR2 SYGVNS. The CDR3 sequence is CASSESAGMKDNEQYF. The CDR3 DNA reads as TGTGCCAGCAGTGAATCGGCTGGGATGAAGGACAATGAGCAGTACTTC.

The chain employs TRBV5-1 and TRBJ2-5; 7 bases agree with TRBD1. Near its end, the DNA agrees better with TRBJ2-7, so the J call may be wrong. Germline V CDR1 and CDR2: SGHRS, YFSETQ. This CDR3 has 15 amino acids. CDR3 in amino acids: CASSPPGQSRYEQYF. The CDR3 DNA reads TGCGCCAGCAGCCCTCCGGGACAGTCGCGCTACGAGCAGTACTTC.

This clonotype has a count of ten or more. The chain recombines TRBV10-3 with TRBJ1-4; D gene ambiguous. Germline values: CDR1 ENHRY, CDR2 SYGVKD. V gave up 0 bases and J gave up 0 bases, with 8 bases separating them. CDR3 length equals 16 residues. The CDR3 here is CAISESWAATNEKLFF. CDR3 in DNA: TGTGCCATCAGTGAGTCCTGGGCCGCAACTAATGAAAAACTGTTTTTT.

Here the CDR3 reads CSARVASGLSSYNEQYF. The CDR3 nucleotides read TGCAGTGCTAGGGTCGCTAGCGGATTGAGCTCCTACAATGAGCAGTACTTC. This sequence joins TRBV20-1 and TRBJ2-1; TRBD2 matches 7 bases. The J call may be mistaken, given a closer DNA end match to TRBJ2-7. Per the germline V gene, CDR1 is DFQATT and CDR2 is SNEGSKA (reference sequence). The CDR3 has 17 amino acids.

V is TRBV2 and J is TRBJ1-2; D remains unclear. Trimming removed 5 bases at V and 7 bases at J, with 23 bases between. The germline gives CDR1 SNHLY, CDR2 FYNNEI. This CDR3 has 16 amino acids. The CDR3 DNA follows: TGTGCCAGCAGTCCCACCGCGACATCGGATCTTGGTGGCTACACCTTC. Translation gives CASSPTATSDLGGYTF.

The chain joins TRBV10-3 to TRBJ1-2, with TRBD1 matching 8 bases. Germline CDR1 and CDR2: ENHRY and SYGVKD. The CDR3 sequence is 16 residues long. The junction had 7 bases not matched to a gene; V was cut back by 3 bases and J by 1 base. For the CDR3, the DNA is TGTGCCATCAGTGAACCCGGACAGGGAAGTAACTATGGCTACACCTTC. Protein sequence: CAISEPGQGSNYGYTF.

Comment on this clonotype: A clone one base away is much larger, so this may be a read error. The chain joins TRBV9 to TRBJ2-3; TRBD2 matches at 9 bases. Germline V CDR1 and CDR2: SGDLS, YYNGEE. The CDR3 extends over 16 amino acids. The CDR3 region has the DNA TGTGCCAGCAGCGCCCCGACTAGCGGACGCACAGATACGCCGTATTTT. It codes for CASSAPTSGRTDTPYF.

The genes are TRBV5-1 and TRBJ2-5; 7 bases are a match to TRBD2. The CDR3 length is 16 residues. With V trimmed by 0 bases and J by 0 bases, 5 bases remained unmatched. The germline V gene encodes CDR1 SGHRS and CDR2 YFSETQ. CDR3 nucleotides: TGCGCCAGCAGCTTGGGAGCTAGCGGATACCAAGAGACCCAGTACTTC. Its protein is CASSLGASGYQETQYF.

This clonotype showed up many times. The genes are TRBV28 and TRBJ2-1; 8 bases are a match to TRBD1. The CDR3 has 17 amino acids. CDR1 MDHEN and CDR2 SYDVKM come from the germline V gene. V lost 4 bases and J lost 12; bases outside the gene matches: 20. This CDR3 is CASSSRQGLLERVGQFF. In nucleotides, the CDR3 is TGTGCCAGCAGTTCACGACAGGGGTTGCTGGAACGAGTTGGGCAGTTCTTC.

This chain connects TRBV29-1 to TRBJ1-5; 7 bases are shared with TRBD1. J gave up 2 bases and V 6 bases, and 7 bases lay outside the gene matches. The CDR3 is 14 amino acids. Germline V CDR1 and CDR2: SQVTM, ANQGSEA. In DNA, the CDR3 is TGCAGCGTAGTCACAGGGGCTCGCAATCAGCCCCAGCATTTT. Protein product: CSVVTGARNQPQHF. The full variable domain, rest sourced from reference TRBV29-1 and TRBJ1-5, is SAVISQKPSRDICQRGTSLTIQCQVDSQVTMMFWYRQQPGQSLTLIATANQGSEATYESGFVIDKFPISRPNLTFSTLTVSNMSPEDSSIYLCSVVTGARNQPQHFGDGTRLSIL.

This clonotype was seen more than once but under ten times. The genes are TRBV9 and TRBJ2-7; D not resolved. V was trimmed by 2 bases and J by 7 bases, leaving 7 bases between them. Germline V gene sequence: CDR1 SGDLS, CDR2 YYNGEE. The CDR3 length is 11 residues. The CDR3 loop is CASSVRREQYF. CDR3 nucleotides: TGTGCCAGCAGCGTCCGGCGGGAGCAGTACTTC.

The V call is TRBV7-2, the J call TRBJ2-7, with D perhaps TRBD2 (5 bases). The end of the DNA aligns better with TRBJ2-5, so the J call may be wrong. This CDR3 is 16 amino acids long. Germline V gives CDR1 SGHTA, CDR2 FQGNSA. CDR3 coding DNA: TGTGCCAGCAGCCGCGTTTTTTCTGGGAGCATGCAGACCCAGTACTTC. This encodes CASSRVFSGSMQTQYF.

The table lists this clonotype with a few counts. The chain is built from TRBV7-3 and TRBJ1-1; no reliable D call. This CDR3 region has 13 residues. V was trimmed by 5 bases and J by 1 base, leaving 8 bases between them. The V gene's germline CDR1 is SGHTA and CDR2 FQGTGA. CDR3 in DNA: TGTGCCAGCAGCCGCCTGGGGAACACTGAAGCTTTCTTT. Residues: CASSRLGNTEAFF.

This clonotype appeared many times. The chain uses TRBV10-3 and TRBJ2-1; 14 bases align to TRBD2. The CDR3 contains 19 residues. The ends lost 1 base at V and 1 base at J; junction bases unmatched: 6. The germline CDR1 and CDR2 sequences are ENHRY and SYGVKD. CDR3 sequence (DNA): TGTGCCATCAGTGAGTTGGGGACTAGCGGGAGTAGGTCCTACAATGAGCAGTTCTTC. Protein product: CAISELGTSGSRSYNEQFF.

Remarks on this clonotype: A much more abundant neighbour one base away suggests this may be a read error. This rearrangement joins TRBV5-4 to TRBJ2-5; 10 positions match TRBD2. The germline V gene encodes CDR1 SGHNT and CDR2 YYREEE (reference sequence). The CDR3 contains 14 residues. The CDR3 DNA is TGTGCCAGCAGCTTTGGACTAGCGGAAGAGGCCCAGTACTTC. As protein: CASSFGLAEEAQYF.